The 14 T cell receptor beta chains given below trace back to one sample, sequenced in a study of post-analysis software for immune sequencing data. Whole-study findings and limits: Among 5 or 6 TRBV segments more frequent in patients than controls were TRBV5-6, TRBV5-1 and TRBV20-1.

The authors incorporated unique molecular identifiers into the TCR beta cDNA libraries. TCRdb passed the PCR reads through MiXCR, listing each CDR3 protein once. The repertoire has roughly 730,000 distinct CDR3 sequences, just under 30% of them found once; the top ten carry roughly 0.57%. Their cognate antigens are unknown. Sequences were obtained from blood. These receptors were obtained from a girl aged 10-17 years with multiple sclerosis.

There are a few counts of this clonotype. V is TRBV7-9 and J is TRBJ2-5, with D hard to call. This CDR3 has 15 residues. Germline V CDR1 and CDR2: SEHNR, FQNEAQ (reference sequence). Trimming pared 2 bases from V and 4 bases from J, leaving 14 bases between. This CDR3 is CASSLRARPTETQYF. As DNA, the CDR3 is TGTGCCAGCAGCTTACGGGCGCGGCCTACAGAGACCCAGTACTTC.

The rearrangement uses TRBV6-5 and TRBJ1-1; the D gene is possibly TRBD1 (5 bases). CDR3 size: 14 residues. In germline, CDR1 is MNHEY, CDR2 SVGAGI. V was pared by 2 bases and J by 0 bases, with 7 bases between. The chain's CDR3 is CASSYGTLNTEAFF. The CDR3 region has the DNA TGTGCCAGCAGTTACGGGACCTTGAACACTGAAGCTTTCTTT.

This clonotype was seen a few times. The chain combines TRBV15 with TRBJ1-6, with unresolved D. Trimming took off 1 base at V and 0 bases at J, with 10 bases between the two ends. This CDR3 contains 17 residues. CDR1 and CDR2 from the germline V gene are LNHNV and YYDKDF (reference sequence). The DNA of the CDR3 is TGTGCCACCAGCAGAGTGGCCAGAAGCTCCTATAATTCACCCCTCCACTTT. It is translated as CATSRVARSSYNSPLHF. Supplemented by reference TRBV15 and TRBJ1-6, the full variable domain reads DAMVIQNPRYQVTQFGKPVTLSCSQTLNHNVMYWYQQKSSQAPKLLFHYYDKDFNNEADTPDNFQSRRPNTSFCFLDIRSPGLGDTAMYLCATSRVARSSYNSPLHFGNGTRLTVT.

This clonotype was recorded a few times. A much larger clone lies a single base off, so this may be a read error. The chain combines TRBV6-4 with TRBJ1-2; 7 bases fit TRBD1. V lost 6 bases, J lost 0 bases, and 1 base stayed unmatched. The CDR3 loop spans 13 amino acids. Germline loops: CDR1 MRHNA, CDR2 SNTAGT. The CDR3 here is CASRGTANYGYTF. CDR3 DNA sequence: TGTGCCAGCAGGGGGACAGCTAACTATGGCTACACCTTC.

This clonotype was observed a handful of times. The chain couples TRBV20-1 to TRBJ2-2; a possible D gene is TRBD1 (6 bases). This CDR3 is built from 14 residues. Trimming removed 5 bases at V and 3 bases at J, with 13 bases between. Germline CDR1 and CDR2: DFQATT and SNEGSKA (reference sequence). CDR3 amino acids: CSAGSRTDTGELFF. The CDR3 coding sequence is TGCAGTGCTGGTTCCCGGACAGACACCGGGGAGCTGTTTTTT.

This clonotype has only one observation. The rearrangement links TRBV12-3 or TRBV12-4 to TRBJ2-5; D may correspond to TRBD1 or TRBD2 (6 bases each). V was shortened by 5 bases and J by 4 bases, with 17 bases between the two germline ends. The CDR3 has 15 residues. CDR3 protein: CASSDLGGRGETQYF. In nucleotides, the CDR3 is TGTGCCAGCAGTGACTTAGGGGGGAGAGGAGAGACCCAGTACTTC.

The chain is built from TRBV6-5 and TRBJ1-1; D is undetermined. Germline CDR1 and CDR2: MNHEY and SVGAGI. V shed 3 bases and J shed 2 bases, with 10 bases lying between them. CDR3 size: 14 residues. The chain's CDR3 is CASSYLGGNTEAFF. The CDR3 bases are TGTGCCAGCAGTTATCTCGGCGGCAACACTGAAGCTTTCTTT.

This clonotype was counted many times. This chain connects TRBV29-1 to TRBJ2-4; D call uncertain. The germline V gene encodes CDR1 SQVTM and CDR2 ANQGSEA. V gave up 2 bases and J gave up 0 bases, with 2 bases separating them. The CDR3 loop spans 12 amino acids. The CDR3 DNA follows: TGCAGCGTTGAATTAGCCAAAAACATTCAGTACTTC. It translates to CSVELAKNIQYF. Supplemented by reference TRBV29-1 and TRBJ2-4, the full variable domain reads SAVISQKPSRDICQRGTSLTIQCQVDSQVTMMFWYRQQPGQSLTLIATANQGSEATYESGFVIDKFPISRPNLTFSTLTVSNMSPEDSSIYLCSVELAKNIQYFGAGTRLSVL.

V usage is TRBV7-6 and J usage is TRBJ2-3, with D unresolved. The CDR3 is 18 amino acids. V was shortened by 3 bases and J by 2 bases, with 21 bases between the two germline ends. Per the germline V gene, CDR1 is SGHVS and CDR2 is FNYEAQ. The CDR3 region is CASSFRAFENTDTDTQYF. The CDR3 region has the DNA TGTGCCAGCAGCTTCCGGGCCTTCGAAAATACCGACACAGATACGCAGTATTTT.

This clonotype was detected many times. The chain carries TRBV14 and TRBJ2-1; the match to TRBD2 covers 9 bases. The V and J ends lost 4 bases and 4 bases, in that order; junction bases with no gene match: 2. Looked up from germline, CDR1 is SGHDN and CDR2 is FVKESK. CDR3 length: 14 amino acids. This CDR3 is CASSLLAGYNEQFF. The CDR3 DNA reads as TGTGCCAGCAGCCTCCTAGCGGGGTACAATGAGCAGTTCTTC.

The rearrangement links TRBV15 to TRBJ2-7, with 7 bases fitting TRBD1. The CDR3 extends over 14 amino acids. CDR1 and CDR2 from the germline V gene are LNHNV and YYDKDF (reference sequence). The V gene end was trimmed by 3 bases and the J gene end by 2 bases; junction bases not matched to a gene: 4. The CDR3 loop reads CATSRTGTAYEQYF. Here the CDR3 DNA reads TGTGCCACCAGCAGGACCGGGACAGCCTACGAGCAGTACTTC.

This clonotype appeared many times. The chain employs TRBV10-2 and TRBJ2-7; 8 bases fit TRBD2. Germline CDR1 WSHSY, CDR2 SAAADI. Germline trimming cut 4 bases from V and 3 bases from J; bases unmatched to any gene: 5. CDR3 length: 14 residues. Here the CDR3 reads CASSGGLANYEQYF. CDR3 DNA sequence: TGCGCCAGCAGTGGAGGACTAGCAAACTACGAGCAGTACTTC.

This clonotype was seen more than once but under ten times. The chain couples TRBV14 to TRBJ2-1; TRBD2 agrees at 13 bases. CDR3 length equals 19 residues. CDR1 is SGHDN and CDR2 is FVKESK in the germline V gene. With V trimmed by 0 bases and J by 3 bases, 8 bases remained unmatched. CDR3 coding DNA: TGTGCCAGCAGCCAAGATCGAGGGACTAGCGGGATCTTCTACAATGAGCAGTTCTTC. Residues: CASSQDRGTSGIFYNEQFF.

This clonotype was counted between two and nine times. The V and J genes are TRBV3-1 and TRBJ1-1; no definite D call. The CDR3 has 13 residues. In germline, CDR1 is LGHDT, CDR2 YNNKEL (reference sequence). Trimming took off 3 bases at V and 1 base at J, with 6 bases between the two ends. This CDR3 reads CASSQTANTEAFF. CDR3 sequence (DNA): TGTGCCAGCAGCCAGACGGCGAACACTGAAGCTTTCTTT. Full variable domain (remainder filled in from reference TRBV3-1 and TRBJ1-1): DTAVSQTPKYLVTQMGNDKSIKCEQNLGHDTMYWYKQDSKKFLKIMFSYNNKELIINETVPNRFSPKSPDKAHLNLHINSLELGDSAVYFCASSQTANTEAFFGQGTRLTVV.